The text below deals with one T cell receptor beta chain. The data originate from a study of blood T cells in healthy people across ages. Using a J-beta primer mix together with a sample-barcoded 5' primer, a second PCR was run for roughly 6 to 11 cycles. TCRdb itself ran the 5' RACE reads through MiXCR, one entry per CDR3 protein. The sample shows 700,000 or so distinct CDR3 sequences, roughly 20% of them seen only once. V was pared by 6 bases and J by 8 bases, with 7 bases of the junction left unmatched. The CDR3 spans 13 residues. Germline V gene sequence: CDR1 SQVTM, CDR2 ANQGSEA. Sequenced material: blood. The chain joins TRBV29-1 to TRBJ1-6; 7 bases map to TRBD1. This receptor was identified in a man in his sixties or seventies in good health. CDR3 sequence (DNA): TGCAGCGTAAGACAGGGAAGGCATTCACCCCTCCACTTT. Its protein is CSVRQGRHSPLHF.